This TCR beta chain was recovered during a study of metastatic and nonmetastatic thyroid tumors. Study as a whole: Malignant and benign thyroid patients had repertoires compared in peripheral blood and tumor or nodule tissue.

The CDR3 loop spans 12 amino acids. Between the trimmed V and J ends, which lost 6 bases and 6 bases, there was a span of 12 bases. CDR1 is MNHEY and CDR2 is SMNVEV in the germline V gene (reference sequence). General observations from the study: For both blood and tumor, malignant thyroid tumors reportedly showed significantly higher TCR beta diversity than benign nodules did.

In the authors' methods: CDR3 differences across clinicopathological groups were used to build a distant-metastasis classifier for papillary thyroid cancer. TCRdb reprocessed the PCR reads using MiXCR. These V and J calls rely on TCRdb rather than the paper's analysis. The data show more than 40,000 clones, less than 5% seen once. Each patient went into thyroid surgery without having received any treatment. This clone has a count of ten or more. As yet, its antigen is unknown. Distinct nucleotide sequences in the sample also encode this CDR3. The chain couples TRBV27 to TRBJ2-7, with a possible D match to TRBD2 (6 bases). Sequenced material: blood. The source is a female donor with papillary thyroid cancer or a benign thyroid nodule (not recorded which). Some clones in this sample may be carry-over from other donors' samples. The CDR3 loop reads CASRNGGSEQYF. The CDR3 bases are TGTGCCAGCAGGAACGGAGGGAGCGAGCAGTACTTC.